This is a list of T cell receptor beta chains from one sample in a study of OX40 agonist ivuxolimab in advanced cancers. TCRdb keeps only in-frame clones here, not all; method: immunoSEQ multiplex PCR. The table records 70,000 to 95,000 clones, around 80% of them present only once. Sequenced material: CD4+ or CD8+ T cells sorted from blood, taken in a trial of the OX40 agonist ivuxolimab. Receptors were obtained from an adult with an advanced solid tumor such as melanoma, head and neck, liver or kidney cancer. CDR3s include the opening cysteine and the closing phenylalanine or tryptophan. D genes are given only for firm matches. Part of the rows lack a size; the others show once, few, many or a class for expanded clones.

J gene: TRBJ1-1; clone size: .; D gene: TRBD1; CDR3 length: 15; V gene: TRBV19; CDR3 DNA: TGTGCCAGTAGCAGCTTTCAGGGGGCGGTCACTGAAGCTTTCTTT; CDR3 protein: CASSSFQGAVTEAFF
J gene: TRBJ2-3; clone size: .; D gene: .; CDR3 length: 13; V gene: TRBV30; CDR3 DNA: TGTGCCTGGAACTCAGGGGGCACAGATACGCAGTATTTT; CDR3 protein: CAWNSGGTDTQYF
J gene: TRBJ1-5; clone size: few; D gene: .; CDR3 length: 15; V gene: TRBV10-3; CDR3 DNA: TGTGCCATCAGTGACCGGGACGGCAGCAATCAGCCCCAGCATTTT; CDR3 protein: CAISDRDGSNQPQHF
J gene: TRBJ2-1; clone size: .; D gene: .; CDR3 length: 13; V gene: TRBV7-3; CDR3 DNA: TGTGCCAGCAGCTATACAGGGTCAAGAGAGCAGTTCTTC; CDR3 protein: CASSYTGSREQFF
J gene: TRBJ2-5; clone size: .; D gene: TRBD2; CDR3 length: 17; V gene: TRBV5-4; CDR3 DNA: TGTGCCAGCAGCGGGGGACTAGCGGTTGGGTACCAAGAGACCCAGTACTTC; CDR3 protein: CASSGGLAVGYQETQYF
J gene: TRBJ1-5; clone size: .; D gene: .; CDR3 length: 13; V gene: TRBV7-9; CDR3 DNA: TGTGCCAGCAGCTTATCGGGCGATCAGCCCCAGCATTTT; CDR3 protein: CASSLSGDQPQHF
J gene: TRBJ1-1; clone size: .; D gene: .; CDR3 length: 14; V gene: TRBV7-2; CDR3 DNA: TGTGCCAGCAGCTCAGACAGGACGGGGACTGAAGCTTTCTTT; CDR3 protein: CASSSDRTGTEAFF
J gene: TRBJ1-1; clone size: once; D gene: .; CDR3 length: 14; V gene: TRBV5-1; CDR3 DNA: TGCGCCAGCACCCGGAACGAGAGGGACACTGAAGCTTTCTTT; CDR3 protein: CASTRNERDTEAFF
J gene: TRBJ1-1; clone size: few; D gene: .; CDR3 length: 13; V gene: TRBV18; CDR3 DNA: TGTGCCAGCTCACAGGGCTTGAACACTGAAGCTTTCTTT; CDR3 protein: CASSQGLNTEAFF
J gene: TRBJ2-1; clone size: .; D gene: .; CDR3 length: 13; V gene: TRBV4-1; CDR3 DNA: TGCGCCAGCAGCCAAGCGTCTGAGGGAGAGCAGTTCTTC; CDR3 protein: CASSQASEGEQFF
J gene: TRBJ2-7; clone size: .; D gene: TRBD1; CDR3 length: 14; V gene: TRBV6-5; CDR3 DNA: TGTGCCAGCAGCCGCCCCGACAGGGGGAACGAGCAGTACTTC; CDR3 protein: CASSRPDRGNEQYF
J gene: TRBJ1-2; clone size: .; D gene: .; CDR3 length: 11; V gene: TRBV2; CDR3 DNA: TGTGCCAGCAGTGAAGAGGGTGGCTACACCTTC; CDR3 protein: CASSEEGGYTF
J gene: TRBJ1-5; clone size: .; D gene: .; CDR3 length: 16; V gene: TRBV30; CDR3 DNA: TGTGCCTGGGATCAAGGGGATCTCTATGGCAATCAGCCCCAGCATTTT; CDR3 protein: CAWDQGDLYGNQPQHF
J gene: TRBJ1-4; clone size: .; D gene: .; CDR3 length: 12; V gene: TRBV10-3; CDR3 DNA: TGTGCCATCAGGGGGGAGAATGAAAAACTGTTTTTT; CDR3 protein: CAIRGENEKLFF
J gene: TRBJ2-5; clone size: few; D gene: .; CDR3 length: 12; V gene: TRBV2; CDR3 DNA: TGTGCCAGCAGTGGTGGGCAAGAGACCCAGTACTTC; CDR3 protein: CASSGGQETQYF
J gene: TRBJ1-1; clone size: .; D gene: TRBD1; CDR3 length: 14; V gene: TRBV27; CDR3 DNA: TGTGCCAGCAACTCTCAGGGGGCATACACTGAAGCTTTCTTT; CDR3 protein: CASNSQGAYTEAFF
J gene: TRBJ1-4; clone size: .; D gene: .; CDR3 length: 12; V gene: TRBV6-6; CDR3 DNA: TGTGCCAGCACCCGGGGCCTCTCAAAACTGTTTTTT; CDR3 protein: CASTRGLSKLFF
J gene: TRBJ2-5; clone size: .; D gene: TRBD2; CDR3 length: 16; V gene: TRBV4-2; CDR3 DNA: TGTGCCAGCAGCCAAGAGGGCGGGGGGGCCCGGGAGACCCAGTACTTC; CDR3 protein: CASSQEGGGARETQYF
J gene: TRBJ1-1; clone size: once; D gene: TRBD1; CDR3 length: 13; V gene: TRBV18; CDR3 DNA: TGTGCCAGCTCACCCCGTGAGGGGGCGGAAGCTTTCTTT; CDR3 protein: CASSPREGAEAFF
J gene: TRBJ1-5; clone size: few; D gene: .; CDR3 length: 13; V gene: TRBV28; CDR3 DNA: TGTGCCAGCAGTGGATGGGGGTTTCAGCCCCAGCATTTT; CDR3 protein: CASSGWGFQPQHF
J gene: TRBJ2-1; clone size: .; D gene: .; CDR3 length: 13; V gene: TRBV6-5; CDR3 DNA: TGTGCCAGCAGGCGGGACCCGGACAATGAGCAGTTCTTC; CDR3 protein: CASRRDPDNEQFF
J gene: TRBJ2-2; clone size: .; D gene: .; CDR3 length: 12; V gene: TRBV7-3; CDR3 DNA: TGTGCCAGCAGCTTAGCCCCCGGGGAGCTGTTTTTT; CDR3 protein: CASSLAPGELFF
J gene: TRBJ1-6; clone size: .; D gene: .; CDR3 length: 15; V gene: TRBV6-5; CDR3 DNA: TGTGCCAGCAATAAGGGACGGAGGGATAATTCACCCCTCCACTTT; CDR3 protein: CASNKGRRDNSPLHF
J gene: TRBJ2-7; clone size: .; D gene: TRBD2; CDR3 length: 16; V gene: TRBV6-1; CDR3 DNA: TGTGCCAGCAGTGAGAACCTGGGCGGGGGAATCGACGAGCAGTACTTC; CDR3 protein: CASSENLGGGIDEQYF
J gene: TRBJ2-1; clone size: .; D gene: TRBD2; CDR3 length: 15; V gene: TRBV4-1; CDR3 DNA: TGCGCCAGCAGCCAAGGACTAGCGGGGTACAATGAGCAGTTCTTC; CDR3 protein: CASSQGLAGYNEQFF
J gene: TRBJ1-2; clone size: .; D gene: .; CDR3 length: 13; V gene: TRBV18; CDR3 DNA: TGTGCCAGCTCACCACCGGGATTCGGTGGCTACACCTTC; CDR3 protein: CASSPPGFGGYTF
J gene: TRBJ2-5; clone size: .; D gene: TRBD1; CDR3 length: 15; V gene: TRBV7-9; CDR3 DNA: TGTGCCAGCAGCCTTACTACAGGGGTCCAAGAGACCCAGTACTTC; CDR3 protein: CASSLTTGVQETQYF
J gene: TRBJ2-5; clone size: .; D gene: TRBD2; CDR3 length: 15; V gene: TRBV6-1; CDR3 DNA: TGTGCCAGCGTACCCACTAGCGGGGGCAGGGAGACCCAGTACTTC; CDR3 protein: CASVPTSGGRETQYF
J gene: TRBJ1-3; clone size: .; D gene: .; CDR3 length: 13; V gene: TRBV6-5; CDR3 DNA: TGTGCCAGCCGGCAGCTCTCTGGAAACACCATATATTTT; CDR3 protein: CASRQLSGNTIYF
J gene: TRBJ2-2; clone size: .; D gene: TRBD1; CDR3 length: 16; V gene: TRBV11-3; CDR3 DNA: TGTGCCAGCAGCTTCCGGGACAGGGGTGTTACCGGGGAGCTGTTTTTT; CDR3 protein: CASSFRDRGVTGELFF
J gene: TRBJ2-5; clone size: .; D gene: .; CDR3 length: 15; V gene: TRBV5-4; CDR3 DNA: TGTGCCAGCAGCTTGGGGGGGCGCGTCCAAGAGACCCAGTACTTC; CDR3 protein: CASSLGGRVQETQYF
J gene: TRBJ1-5; clone size: .; D gene: TRBD1; CDR3 length: 15; V gene: TRBV6-1; CDR3 DNA: TGTGCCAGCAGGATACAGGGGGCGCCCAATCAGCCCCAGCATTTT; CDR3 protein: CASRIQGAPNQPQHF
J gene: TRBJ2-3; clone size: .; D gene: .; CDR3 length: 13; V gene: TRBV6-4; CDR3 DNA: TGTGCCAGCAGTGAAGGGGGGCCAGATACGCAGTATTTT; CDR3 protein: CASSEGGPDTQYF
J gene: TRBJ1-2; clone size: once; D gene: .; CDR3 length: 11; V gene: TRBV30; CDR3 DNA: TGTGCCTGGAGTGATGGGTTTGGCTACACCTTC; CDR3 protein: CAWSDGFGYTF
J gene: TRBJ2-5; clone size: .; D gene: .; CDR3 length: 15; V gene: TRBV4-3; CDR3 DNA: TGCGCCAGCAGCCAAGAGATGGACAACCAAGAGACCCAGTACTTC; CDR3 protein: CASSQEMDNQETQYF
J gene: TRBJ2-7; clone size: .; D gene: TRBD1; CDR3 length: 14; V gene: TRBV29-1; CDR3 DNA: TGCAGCGTTAGGCCGGGACAGGGAGGCTACGAGCAGTACTTC; CDR3 protein: CSVRPGQGGYEQYF
J gene: TRBJ2-7; clone size: .; D gene: .; CDR3 length: 15; V gene: TRBV27; CDR3 DNA: TGTGCCAGCAGTTTACAGGGGCCGTTCTCCTACGAGCAGTACTTC; CDR3 protein: CASSLQGPFSYEQYF
J gene: TRBJ1-3; clone size: .; D gene: .; CDR3 length: 14; V gene: TRBV2; CDR3 DNA: TGTGCCAGCAGTGATTCAGGGATCGGAAACACCATATATTTT; CDR3 protein: CASSDSGIGNTIYF
J gene: TRBJ2-4; clone size: once; D gene: .; CDR3 length: 15; V gene: TRBV19; CDR3 DNA: TGTGCCAGTAGTATTCCCGGGGAAGCCAAAAACATTCAGTACTTC; CDR3 protein: CASSIPGEAKNIQYF
J gene: TRBJ1-6; clone size: .; D gene: .; CDR3 length: 15; V gene: TRBV6-5; CDR3 DNA: TGTGCCAGCAGTTACTCGAGGGGGTTCGACTCACCCCTCCACTTT; CDR3 protein: CASSYSRGFDSPLHF
J gene: TRBJ2-5; clone size: .; D gene: TRBD2; CDR3 length: 14; V gene: TRBV6-6; CDR3 DNA: TGTGCCAGCAGCGGGACTAGGGGCGGGGAGACCCAGTACTTC; CDR3 protein: CASSGTRGGETQYF
J gene: TRBJ2-1; clone size: .; D gene: TRBD1; CDR3 length: 16; V gene: TRBV5-4; CDR3 DNA: TGTGCCAGCAGCCCCAGGGGGCCTAGCTCCTACAATGAGCAGTTCTTC; CDR3 protein: CASSPRGPSSYNEQFF
J gene: TRBJ2-1; clone size: .; D gene: .; CDR3 length: 12; V gene: TRBV21-1; CDR3 DNA: TGTGCCAGGCGGGACAGGGGCGATGAGCAGTTCTTC; CDR3 protein: CARRDRGDEQFF
J gene: TRBJ2-1; clone size: .; D gene: TRBD1; CDR3 length: 15; V gene: TRBV6-1; CDR3 DNA: TGTGCCAGCAGTGGCCGGGACAGGGGTTACAATGAGCAGTTCTTC; CDR3 protein: CASSGRDRGYNEQFF
J gene: TRBJ1-1; clone size: .; D gene: .; CDR3 length: 13; V gene: TRBV30; CDR3 DNA: TGTGCCTGGAGTCCACAGGGTGACACTGAAGCTTTCTTT; CDR3 protein: CAWSPQGDTEAFF
J gene: TRBJ2-2; clone size: few; D gene: .; CDR3 length: 16; V gene: TRBV25-1; CDR3 DNA: TGTGCCAGCAGCCCCTCCAGGGCATTGAACACCGGGGAGCTGTTTTTT; CDR3 protein: CASSPSRALNTGELFF
J gene: TRBJ1-1; clone size: .; D gene: .; CDR3 length: 12; V gene: TRBV18; CDR3 DNA: TGTGCCAGCTCACCTTCCGAGCTGGCCCCCCTTTTT; CDR3 protein: CASSPSELAPLF
J gene: TRBJ2-3; clone size: few; D gene: .; CDR3 length: 14; V gene: TRBV10-3; CDR3 DNA: TGTGCCATCAGTGAGGGGACCGGGGAAGATACGCAGTATTTT; CDR3 protein: CAISEGTGEDTQYF
J gene: TRBJ1-3; clone size: .; D gene: .; CDR3 length: 13; V gene: TRBV6-6; CDR3 DNA: TGTGCCAGCAGTTACCCAGGGACAAACACCATATATTTT; CDR3 protein: CASSYPGTNTIYF
J gene: TRBJ1-2; clone size: few; D gene: .; CDR3 length: 14; V gene: TRBV5-1; CDR3 DNA: TGCGCCAGCAGCTTGGAGTCGACTAACTATGGCTACACCTTC; CDR3 protein: CASSLESTNYGYTF